The clone carrying this T cell receptor beta chain has more than one count but fewer than ten. Antigen: not known. The data stem from a study of radiation and T cells in renal cell carcinoma. Sequencing was performed with immunoSEQ multiplex PCR; in TCRdb, only in-frame clones are kept and a portion is missing. This table holds 4,000 to 6,500 clones, roughly 53% found once. The CDR3 length is 17 residues. In germline, CDR1 is ENHRY, CDR2 SYGVKD. Germline trimming cut 2 bases from V and 4 bases from J; bases unmatched to any gene: 9. Noted treatment: 15 Gy SBRT to primary tumor, nephrectomy 4 weeks later. Points from the study as a whole: In nephrectomy-only tumors, top 100 clonotypes averaged roughly 43%, versus around 54% irradiated.

Material: tumor tissue, obtained from a patient whose treatment included radiotherapy and nephrectomy. The clonotype was recovered from a man between 60 and 75 years old with renal cell carcinoma. The chain recombines TRBV10-3 with TRBJ2-1, with 9 bases lining up with TRBD2. CDR3 DNA sequence: TGTGCCATCAGTGAGACGGAGCGGGGACTAGCTTACAATGAGCAGTTCTTC. Translation gives CAISETERGLAYNEQFF.